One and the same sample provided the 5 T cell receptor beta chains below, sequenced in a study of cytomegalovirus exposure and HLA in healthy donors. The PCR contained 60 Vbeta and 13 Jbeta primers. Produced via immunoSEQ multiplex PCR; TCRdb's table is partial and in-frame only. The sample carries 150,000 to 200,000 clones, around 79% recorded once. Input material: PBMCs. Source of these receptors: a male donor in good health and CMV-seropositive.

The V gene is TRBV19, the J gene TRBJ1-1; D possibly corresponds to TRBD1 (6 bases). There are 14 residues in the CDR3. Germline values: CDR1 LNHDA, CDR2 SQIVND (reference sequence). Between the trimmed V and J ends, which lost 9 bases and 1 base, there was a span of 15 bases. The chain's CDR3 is CASHLRGGNTEAFF. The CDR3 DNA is TGTGCCAGCCACTTAAGGGGGGGGAACACTGAAGCTTTCTTT.

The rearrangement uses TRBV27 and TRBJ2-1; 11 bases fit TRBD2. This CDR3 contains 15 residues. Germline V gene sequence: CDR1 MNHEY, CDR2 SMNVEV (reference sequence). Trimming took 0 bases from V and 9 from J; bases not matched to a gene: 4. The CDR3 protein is CASSLSTSGVIEQFF. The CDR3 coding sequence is TGTGCCAGCAGTTTATCGACTAGCGGGGTTATTGAGCAGTTCTTC.

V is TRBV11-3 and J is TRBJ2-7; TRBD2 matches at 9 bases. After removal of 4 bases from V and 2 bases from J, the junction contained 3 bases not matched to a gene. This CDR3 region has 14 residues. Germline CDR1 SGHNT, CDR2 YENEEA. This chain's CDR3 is CASSSGLAPYEQYF. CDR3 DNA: TGTGCCAGCAGCTCGGGACTAGCCCCCTACGAGCAGTACTTC.

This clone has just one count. CDR3 in DNA: TGCGCCAGCAGCTATGGACACCTGAACACTGAAGCTTTCTTT. Translating gives CASSYGHLNTEAFF. The rearrangement joins TRBV5-1 to TRBJ1-1; TRBD1 is a possible D gene (5 bases). Trimming left V 3 bases short and J 0 bases short, with 9 bases between. CDR3 length: 14 amino acids. The germline gives CDR1 SGHRS, CDR2 YFSETQ.

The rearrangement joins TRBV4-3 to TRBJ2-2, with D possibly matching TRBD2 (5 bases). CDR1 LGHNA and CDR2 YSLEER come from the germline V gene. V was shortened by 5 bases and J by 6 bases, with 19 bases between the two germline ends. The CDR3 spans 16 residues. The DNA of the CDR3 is TGCGCCAGCAGCGCCCGGGGATGGGTCGGGGCCGGGGAGCTGTTTTTT. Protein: CASSARGWVGAGELFF.